The present entry profiles one T cell receptor beta chain with its context. The antigen is not known. The CDR3 extends over 15 amino acids. Trimming left V 7 bases short and J 0 bases short, with 13 bases between. Germline CDR1 reads MNHNS; CDR2 reads SASEGT. The record originates from a study of shared clonotypes between healthy human individuals. Study-wide results and caveats: All-four-donor shared clonotypes had higher generation probabilities than non-shared clonotypes did.

Execution of the assay was at deep level. The repertoire was sequenced with immunoSEQ multiplex PCR; TCRdb's copy has only in-frame clones and lacks some. The profile covers around 1,000,000 clones, with approximately 80% appearing a single time and 0.89% taken by the ten largest. J is TRBJ2-1 and V is TRBV6-1; maybe TRBD2 (6 bases). This receptor was taken from a man younger than 35 in good health. Some clones in this sample may be carry-over from other donors' samples. Sequencing input: memory CD4+ T cells from PBMCs. Subset here: CD45RA-negative fraction. CDR3 in amino acids: CASTRGSLSYNEQFF. CDR3 nucleotides: TGTGCCAGCACTCGGGGGTCCCTCTCCTACAATGAGCAGTTCTTC.